The 9 T cell receptor beta chains below come from one sample, sequenced in a study of blood T cell repertoires in COVID-19. Here immunoSEQ multiplex PCR was the method, and the copy in TCRdb shows in-frame clones only, minus some. The sample has approximately 280,000 clones, 86% seen once; the top ten hold 2.6%. Sample: PBMCs or T cells enriched from blood (not recorded which). Source of these receptors: a woman aged 18-30 years who had recovered from COVID-19.

The V and J genes are TRBV7-2 and TRBJ1-4; D not resolved. The germline V gene has CDR1 SGHTA and CDR2 FQGNSA. V was clipped by 5 bases and J by 8 bases, with 15 bases between them. This CDR3 contains 14 residues. The CDR3 is CASSVLGLREKLFF. In nucleotides, the CDR3 is TGTGCCAGCAGCGTACTCGGGTTACGGGAAAAACTGTTTTTT.

This chain joins TRBV10-3 and TRBJ2-3, with TRBD2 matching 7 bases. The CDR3 sequence is 15 residues long. Germline CDR1 reads ENHRY; CDR2 reads SYGVKD. Germline trimming cut 4 bases from V and 8 bases from J; bases unmatched to any gene: 12. The CDR3 DNA is TGTGCCATCAGTGTAAGCGGGGATACTCGCGGTACGCAGTATTTT. This gives the protein CAISVSGDTRGTQYF.

This chain uses TRBV30 with TRBJ2-3; 9 nucleotides align to TRBD2. V lost 1 base and J lost 3; bases outside the gene matches: 8. CDR1 is GTSNPN and CDR2 is SVGIG in the germline V gene (reference sequence). This CDR3 is built from 16 residues. This chain's CDR3 is CAWSAAASGKTDTQYF. CDR3 coding DNA: TGTGCCTGGAGTGCCGCGGCTAGCGGGAAAACAGATACGCAGTATTTT.

The rearrangement joins TRBV19 to TRBJ2-1; 7 bases map to TRBD1. CDR3 length equals 15 residues. Germline V gives CDR1 LNHDA, CDR2 SQIVND (reference sequence). The ends lost 5 bases at V and 2 bases at J; junction bases unmatched: 6. The CDR3 nucleotides read TGTGCCAGTAGTTCCCCCGGGACAGCCTACAATGAGCAGTTCTTC. The encoded protein is CASSSPGTAYNEQFF.

CDR3 DNA: TGCGCCAGCAGTTACGACAGGGTTGGATCTCAGCCCCAGCATTTT. This sequence encodes CASSYDRVGSQPQHF. The genes are TRBV10-2 and TRBJ1-5, with 7 bases that match TRBD1. V gave up 5 bases and J gave up 6 bases; unmatched junction bases: 10. The CDR3 contains 15 residues. CDR1 is WSHSY, CDR2 SAAADI, per germline.

The chain recombines TRBV11-3 with TRBJ2-4; 9 bases are a match to TRBD2. CDR1 and CDR2 from the germline V gene are SGHNT and YENEEA. This CDR3 has 18 residues. V shed 3 bases, J shed 0 bases, and the junction held 9 bases outside the gene matches. The DNA of the CDR3 is TGTGCCAGCAGCTTCCAGACCCGGACTAGCGCAGCCAAAAACATTCAGTACTTC. Protein sequence: CASSFQTRTSAAKNIQYF.

The chain joins TRBV7-9 to TRBJ2-2, with 12 bases lining up with TRBD2. CDR1 is SEHNR, CDR2 FQNEAQ, per germline (reference sequence). J was trimmed by 6 bases and V by 8 bases; bases with no gene match: 10. There are 16 residues in the CDR3. Here the CDR3 reads CASRHLAGGPPGELFF. CDR3 DNA: TGTGCCAGCCGCCACCTAGCGGGAGGGCCCCCCGGGGAGCTGTTTTTT.

V usage is TRBV10-3 and J usage is TRBJ1-6, with 7 nucleotides matching TRBD1. This CDR3 spans 14 amino acids. V was clipped by 6 bases and J by 5 bases; unmatched bases: 4. In germline, CDR1 is ENHRY, CDR2 SYGVKD. The CDR3 loop is CAIRPTGNNSPLHF. Here the CDR3 DNA reads TGTGCCATCAGACCGACAGGGAATAATTCACCCCTCCACTTT.

The chain carries TRBV5-6 and TRBJ1-2; 7 positions match TRBD1. Trimming removed 4 bases from V and 2 bases from J; junction bases left unmatched: 8. The V gene's germline CDR1 is SGHDT and CDR2 YYEEEE. The length of the CDR3 is 15 residues. The CDR3 coding sequence is TGTGCCAGCAGCCAGACCGGGACAGAGAACTATGGCTACACCTTC. It specifies CASSQTGTENYGYTF.